This TCR beta chain derives from a study of blood T cell repertoires in COVID-19. Study background: Material from acute and convalescent COVID-19 was sourced from the United States, Italy and Spain. The analysed material was cDNA or gDNA that came from T cells, B-cell-depleted T cells, or PBMCs.

Authors' processing steps: Estimation of nucleated cell counts was performed using reference gene primer amplification. TCRdb keeps only in-frame clones here, not all; method: immunoSEQ multiplex PCR. That table furnishes V, J and clone size, whereas the DNA furnished D and trimming. In the table there are more than 250,000 clones, roughly 88% of which are singletons. Germline V lookup: CDR1 SGHTA, CDR2 FQGTGA. CDR3 length: 15 residues. The V and J ends lost 5 bases and 2 bases, in that order; junction bases with no gene match: 6. This clonotype originated in a woman aged 50 to 60 with acute or convalescent COVID-19. The sample consisted of peripheral blood. The rearrangement links TRBV7-3 to TRBJ1-2, with 9 bases that match TRBD1. The CDR3 reads CASSPGQGRNYGYTF. In nucleotides, the CDR3 is TGTGCCAGCAGCCCCGGACAGGGGAGAAACTATGGCTACACCTTC.